What follows is one TCR beta chain and its context. Its antigen specificity is not known. Base qualities are not recorded, but no much larger clone differs from it by a single base. Amplification of TCR beta CDR3 regions was carried out from RNA transcripts. The TCR CDR3 was subjected to a first round of RT-PCR using the HTBI primer set and the Qiagen OneStep RT-PCR kit. Libraries were constructed in a second round of multiplex PCR, after which size selection and purification were carried out. The libraries were sequenced on an Illumina HiSeq2000 using paired-end 100 bp reads. In the authors' own workflow: Raw data were processed with SOAPnuke, discarding reads with adapters, uncalled bases, mean Phred below 15, or no exact constant-primer or identifier match. High-quality paired reads were merged using COPE v1.2.5, and each unique nucleotide sequence was defined as a clonotype. MiTCR v1.1 was used to align the clonotypes against IMGT TRBV, TRBD and TRBJ reference segments. Analysis was restricted to V-J combinations with a frequency above 0.0001, which covered about 99% of repertoires. The TCS score was defined as F50 (clonal expansion) divided by E x V (chaos), with BLOSUM62-based TCRdist calculated between CDR3 peptides within each V-J. Welch's t-statistics and random forest reduced fewer than 550 V-J features to some 14, which were used in a naive Bayes classifier (R e1071). The public sequencing data were trimmed at Q25 with fastp and processed into clonotypes with MiXCR by TCRdb, which kept only in-frame beta chains. Every CDR3 protein is listed once, alongside the most common genes and DNA of its rows. The V and J calls come from TCRdb's annotation, not from the publication. This sample lists roughly 420,000 distinct CDR3 sequences; around 13% were detected once. Of the sample, 5.3% falls within the top ten clones.

This entry comes from a study of T cells in Graves' hyperthyroidism and ophthalmopathy (dated 2019 in TCRdb). In the study overall: Peripheral blood samples were taken at the time of initial diagnosis, prior to any treatment. TCR Vbeta CDR3 sequencing of some 140 peripheral blood samples (about 45 ophthalmopathy, some 75 hyperthyroidism and roughly 17 progressor patients) is reported in the paper. The 100 or so discovery patients were randomly divided into training and test sets at a 7:3 ratio. After sampling, hyperthyroidism patients received methimazole starting at 30 mg daily, and ophthalmopathy patients received high-dose intravenous methylprednisolone. TCR V-J signatures able to tell the groups apart were searched for in a discovery cohort of about a hundred patients, of whom roughly 42 had Graves' ophthalmopathy and around 58 had stable Graves' hyperthyroidism. In addition, the study compared T-cell repertoires in thyroid tissue and in blood from over 5 Graves' hyperthyroidism patients. An independent validation cohort of under 20 hyperthyroidism patients and 15 or so patients who later progressed to ophthalmopathy tested prospective prediction of ophthalmopathy. Here is what the overall study found, with its caveats: A model built on a 13 V-J signature distinguished ophthalmopathy from stable hyperthyroidism, reaching roughly 88% sensitivity and about 81% specificity in cross-validation and 80%/75% in testing. No statistical method was used to fix the sample size in advance, and group allocation was not hidden from the investigators. In validation, the model predicted progression to ophthalmopathy with approximately 71% sensitivity and roughly 75% specificity, a median of 6.5 months before onset. Most expanded thyroid clonotypes (frequency above 0.001) were also detected in blood, a finding suggesting that blood repertoires may reflect thyroid immune responses.

Graves' hyperthyroidism was defined as stable when no progression to ophthalmopathy occurred over 18 months of follow-up. Hyperthyroidism patients were newly diagnosed, had a disease duration of under 2 months, and were aged 18 to 65 years. Exclusion was applied to patients with uncontrolled infections, other autoimmune diseases, pregnancy or lactation. Diagnoses were based on clinical symptoms, serum thyroxine and TRAb, thyroid ultrasound and orbital computed tomography. Ficoll-Paque density gradient centrifugation was used to isolate PBMCs from 8 to 10 ml of fresh peripheral blood. Total RNA was extracted using Trizol reagent, and RNA quality was assessed on an Agilent 2100 Bioanalyzer. Measured from the cysteine to the phenylalanine, the CDR3 is 15 residues long. Only the CDR3 region is kept as DNA, spanning 45 bases read in frame from base 1. The V end gives up 0 bases and the J end 3 bases, leaving 5 bases in the junction not matched to a gene. The germline V gene encodes CDR1 LGHNA and CDR2 YNFKEQ.

The clonotype was recovered from a woman in her late teens or twenties with Graves' hyperthyroidism. The chain was built from TRBV4-2 and TRBJ2-7; 7 middle bases align to TRBD2. Sequenced material: blood. The CDR3 region reads CASSQDSSGNYEQYF. The DNA sequence follows: TGTGCCAGCAGCCAAGATTCTAGCGGCAACTACGAGCAGTACTTC.